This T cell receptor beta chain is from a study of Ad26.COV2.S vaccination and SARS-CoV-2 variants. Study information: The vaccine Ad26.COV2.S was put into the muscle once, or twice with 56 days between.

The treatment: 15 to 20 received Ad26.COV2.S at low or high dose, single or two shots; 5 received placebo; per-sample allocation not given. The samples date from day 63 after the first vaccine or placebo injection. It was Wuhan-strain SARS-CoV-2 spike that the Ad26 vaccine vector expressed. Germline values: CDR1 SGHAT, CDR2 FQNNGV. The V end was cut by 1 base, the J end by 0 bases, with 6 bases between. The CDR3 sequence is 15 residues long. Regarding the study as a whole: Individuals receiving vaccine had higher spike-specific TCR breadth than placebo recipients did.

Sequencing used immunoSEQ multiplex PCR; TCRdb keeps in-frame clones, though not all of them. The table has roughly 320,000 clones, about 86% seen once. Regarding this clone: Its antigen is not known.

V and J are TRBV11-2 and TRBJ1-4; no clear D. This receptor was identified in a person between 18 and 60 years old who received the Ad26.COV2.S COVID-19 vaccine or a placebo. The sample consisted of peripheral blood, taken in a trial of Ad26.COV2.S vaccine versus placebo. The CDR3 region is CASSLAETTNEKLFF. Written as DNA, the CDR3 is TGTGCCAGCAGCTTAGCTGAGACAACTAATGAAAAACTGTTTTTT.